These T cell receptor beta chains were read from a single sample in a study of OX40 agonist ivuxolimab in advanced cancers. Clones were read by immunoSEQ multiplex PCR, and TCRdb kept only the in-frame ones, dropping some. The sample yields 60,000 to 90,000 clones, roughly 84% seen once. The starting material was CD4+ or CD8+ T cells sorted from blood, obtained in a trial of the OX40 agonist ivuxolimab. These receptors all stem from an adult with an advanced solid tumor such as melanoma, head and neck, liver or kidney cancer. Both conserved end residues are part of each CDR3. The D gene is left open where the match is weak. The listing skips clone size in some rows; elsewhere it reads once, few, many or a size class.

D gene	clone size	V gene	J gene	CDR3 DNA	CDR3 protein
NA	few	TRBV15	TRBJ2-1	TGTGCCACCAGCAGAGTTTCCGGGTTCAATGAGCAGTTCTTC	CATSRVSGFNEQFF
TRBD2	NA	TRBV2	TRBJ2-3	TGTGCCAGCAGCGCCTTAGCGGGGGGTAGCACAGATACGCAGTATTTT	CASSALAGGSTDTQYF
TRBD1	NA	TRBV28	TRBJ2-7	TGTGCCAGCAGTTCCCTTGCAGGGGGATCCTACGAGCAGTACTTC	CASSSLAGGSYEQYF
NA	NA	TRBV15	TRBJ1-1	TGTGCCACCAGCAGAGATTGGAACACTGAAGCTTTCTTT	CATSRDWNTEAFF
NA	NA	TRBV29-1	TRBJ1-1	TGCAGCGTTGGACGGGGGGGGAACACTGAAGCTTTCTTT	CSVGRGGNTEAFF
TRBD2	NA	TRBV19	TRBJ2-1	TGTGCCAGTAAGGAGACTAGCGGGAGGAAGCAGTTCTTC	CASKETSGRKQFF
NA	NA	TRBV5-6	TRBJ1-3	TGTGCCAGCAGCTTGGGCTCGGATCGTTCTGGAAACACCATATATTTT	CASSLGSDRSGNTIYF
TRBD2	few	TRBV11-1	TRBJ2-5	TGTGCCAGCAGCTCAACGGGGGCTAGCGGGGTTCTGGAGACCCAGTACTTC	CASSSTGASGVLETQYF
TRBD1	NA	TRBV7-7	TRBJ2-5	TGTGCCAGCAGCTTTTACCCCAGGGGGGAGACCCAGTACTTC	CASSFYPRGETQYF
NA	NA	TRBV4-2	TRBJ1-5	TGTGCCAGCAGCCAAGATCTGAGCAATCAGCCCCAGCATTTT	CASSQDLSNQPQHF
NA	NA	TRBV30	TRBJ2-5	TGTGCCTGGAGTCACACCCTGGGGACGATCCAAGAGACCCAGTACTTC	CAWSHTLGTIQETQYF
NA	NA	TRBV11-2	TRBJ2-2	TGTGCCAGCAGCTTAGAATGGGTGGGCACCGGGGAGCTGTTTTTT	CASSLEWVGTGELFF
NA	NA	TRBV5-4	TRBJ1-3	TGTGCCAGCAGCTTGTCCGCGGGGCCGGGAAACACCATATATTTT	CASSLSAGPGNTIYF
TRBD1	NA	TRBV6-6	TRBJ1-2	TGTGCCAGCAGTCAAATCGGGGCAGGGGGAGACTATGGCTACACCTTC	CASSQIGAGGDYGYTF
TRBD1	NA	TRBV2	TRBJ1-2	TGTGCCAGCAGTGACAGGGGGCACGACTATGGCTACACCTTC	CASSDRGHDYGYTF
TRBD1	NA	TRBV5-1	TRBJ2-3	TGCGCCAGCAGCCCGGACAGGAGCACAGATACGCAGTATTTT	CASSPDRSTDTQYF
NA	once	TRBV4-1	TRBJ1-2	TGCGCCAGCAGCCAAGATCGGGGCTATGGCTACACCTTC	CASSQDRGYGYTF
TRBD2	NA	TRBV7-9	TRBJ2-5	TGTGCCAGCAGCCCACCGGGACTAGGCGCGTCTAGGCTAGGAGAGACCCAGTACTTC	CASSPPGLGASRLGETQYF
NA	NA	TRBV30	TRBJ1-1	TGTGCCTGGAGTGTTACTTTAGGGACTGAAGCTTTCTTT	CAWSVTLGTEAFF
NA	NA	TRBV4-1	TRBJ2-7	TGCGCCAGCAGCCAAGTTAGCCAGGGTTCGTACGAGCAGTACTTC	CASSQVSQGSYEQYF
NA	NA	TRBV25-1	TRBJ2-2	TGTGCCAGCAGTGAATATACTCCCCGGGGGAGAACCGGGGAGCTGTTTTTT	CASSEYTPRGRTGELFF
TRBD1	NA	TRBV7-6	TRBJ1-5	TGTGCCAGCAGCTTACGGGGACAGAATCAGCCCCAGCATTTT	CASSLRGQNQPQHF
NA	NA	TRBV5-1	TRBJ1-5	TGCGCCAGCAGCGTCGGGTCTAGCAATCAGCCCCAGCATTTT	CASSVGSSNQPQHF
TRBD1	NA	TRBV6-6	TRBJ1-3	TGTGCCAGCAGCGCGGGACAGGGCTCTGGAAACACCATATATTTT	CASSAGQGSGNTIYF
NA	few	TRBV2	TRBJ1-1	TGTGCCAGCATCCATGCGGACATAAAAGCTTTCTTT	CASIHADIKAFF
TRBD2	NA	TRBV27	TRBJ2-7	TGTGCCAGCAGTTTAGCGGGGAGGGGCTACGAGCAGTACTTC	CASSLAGRGYEQYF
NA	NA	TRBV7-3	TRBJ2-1	TGTGCCAGCAGCTCGGGTGTAGGGGAGCAGTTCTTC	CASSSGVGEQFF
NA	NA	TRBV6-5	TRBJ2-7	TGTGCCAGCAGCCCGACAAACAGGGGAGGTTACGAGCAGTACTTC	CASSPTNRGGYEQYF
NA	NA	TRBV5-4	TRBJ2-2	TGTGCCAGCAGTTCGAACACCGGGGAGCTGTTTTTT	CASSSNTGELFF
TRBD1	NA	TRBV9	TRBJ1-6	TGTGCCAGCAGCGTAGCGGACAGGGTGAATTCACCCCTCCACTTT	CASSVADRVNSPLHF
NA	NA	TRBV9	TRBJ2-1	TGTGCCAGCAGCGCCCCAAGGCAGAGCTCCTACAATGAGCAGTTCTTC	CASSAPRQSSYNEQFF
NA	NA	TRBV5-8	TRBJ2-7	TGTGCCAGCAGCCCGGGACACATATACGAGCAGTACTTC	CASSPGHIYEQYF
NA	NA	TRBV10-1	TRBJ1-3	TGCGCCAGCAGTGAAGGGCCACTGGGAAACACCATATATTTT	CASSEGPLGNTIYF
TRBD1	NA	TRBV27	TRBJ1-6	TGTGCCAGCAGCCGAGAGGGACAGTATAATTCACCCCTCCACTTT	CASSREGQYNSPLHF
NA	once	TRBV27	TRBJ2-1	TGTGCCAGCAGATGGGGCTCCTACAATGAGCAGTTCTTC	CASRWGSYNEQFF
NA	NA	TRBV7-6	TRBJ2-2	TGTGCCAGCAGCTGGGCAGGCGGGGAGGACACCGGGGAGCTGTTTTTT	CASSWAGGEDTGELFF
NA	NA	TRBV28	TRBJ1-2	TGTGCCAGCAGAATGGCACAGGAATTAGCTAACTATGGCTACACCTTC	CASRMAQELANYGYTF
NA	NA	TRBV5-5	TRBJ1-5	TGTGCCAGCAGCTTGGCAGGTAGACAGCCCCAGCATTTT	CASSLAGRQPQHF
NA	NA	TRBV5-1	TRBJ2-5	TGCGCCAGCAGCCCAGTAGGCCAAGAGACCCAGTACTTC	CASSPVGQETQYF
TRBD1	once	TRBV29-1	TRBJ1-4	TGCAGCGTTGACGGGACAGGGGGTTTTGGTGAAAAACTGTTTTTT	CSVDGTGGFGEKLFF
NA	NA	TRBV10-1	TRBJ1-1	TGCGCCAGCAGTGAGTCGATGTTTAGGGAAGCTTTCTTT	CASSESMFREAFF
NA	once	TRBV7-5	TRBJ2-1	TGTGTCAGAAGCTTATTGAGGAAATACAATGAGCAGTTCTTC	CVRSLLRKYNEQFF
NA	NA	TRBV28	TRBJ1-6	TGTGCCAGCAGTTTACTAATGGGCAGGGCCAGCTCCTATAATTCACCCCTCCACTTT	CASSLLMGRASSYNSPLHF
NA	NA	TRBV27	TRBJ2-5	TGTGCCAGCAGGTCACGCACAGGGCGGGAGACCCAGTACTTC	CASRSRTGRETQYF
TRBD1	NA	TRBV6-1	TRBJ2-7	TGTGCCAGCAGCGGAATGGGACAGGGGGCCTACGAGCAGTACTTC	CASSGMGQGAYEQYF
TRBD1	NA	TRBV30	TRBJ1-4	TGTGCCTGGAGTCTACCGGGACAGGGGTCTGAAAAACTGTTTTTT	CAWSLPGQGSEKLFF
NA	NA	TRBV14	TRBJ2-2	TGTGCCAGCAGCCAACGGGCAGGCGCGAACACCGGGGAGCTGTTTTTT	CASSQRAGANTGELFF
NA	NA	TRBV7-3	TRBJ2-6	TGTGCCAGCAGCGGTTGGACGGCAACTGGGGCCAACGTCCTGACTTTC	CASSGWTATGANVLTF
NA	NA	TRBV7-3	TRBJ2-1	TGTGCCAGCAGCTTAATTCCCAGCGGTGAGCAGTTCTTC	CASSLIPSGEQFF
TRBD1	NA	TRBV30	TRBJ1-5	TGTGCCTGGAGTGTACAGGGGGGGCAGCCCCAGCATTTT	CAWSVQGGQPQHF
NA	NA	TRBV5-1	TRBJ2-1	TGCGCCAGCAGCCCCAGCTCCTACAATGAGCAGTTCTTC	CASSPSSYNEQFF
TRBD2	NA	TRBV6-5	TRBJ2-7	TGTGCCAGCAGAAACCGGGTGGCGGGAGACTACGAGCAGTACTTC	CASRNRVAGDYEQYF
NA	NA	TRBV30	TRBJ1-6	TGTGCCTGGAGTGTTCGGGACCATAATTCACCCCTCCACTTT	CAWSVRDHNSPLHF
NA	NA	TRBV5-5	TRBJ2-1	TGTGCCAGCAGCTTGAGGGAATCCTACAATGAGCAGTTCTTC	CASSLRESYNEQFF
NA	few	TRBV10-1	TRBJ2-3	TGCGCCAGCAGCCGGACTGCGAGTTCAGATACGCAGTATTTT	CASSRTASSDTQYF
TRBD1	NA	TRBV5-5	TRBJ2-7	TGTGCCAGCGGTACAGGGGGCGCCTACGAGCAGTACTTC	CASGTGGAYEQYF
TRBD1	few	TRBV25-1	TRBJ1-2	TGTGCCAGCAGTGAACCCGGACAGGGGGTGGGTGGCTACACCTTC	CASSEPGQGVGGYTF
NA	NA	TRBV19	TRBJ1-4	TGTGCCAGTAGTATTAGGGGCAGCTCCTTAACAACGGGAACTAATGAAAAACTGTTTTTT	CASSIRGSSLTTGTNEKLFF
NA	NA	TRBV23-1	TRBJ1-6	TGCGCCAGCAGTCAAACGGAAGGACCGAATTATAATTCACCCCTCCACTTT	CASSQTEGPNYNSPLHF
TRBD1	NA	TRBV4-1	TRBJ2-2	TGCGCCAGCAGCCACCCAGACAGGGGTTACACCGGGGAGCTGTTTTTT	CASSHPDRGYTGELFF